This is a list of T cell receptor beta chains from one sample in a study of cytomegalovirus exposure and HLA in healthy donors. Some clones are missing from TCRdb's copy, which holds only in-frame ones; the method was immunoSEQ multiplex PCR. The sample shows about 69,000 clones, 76% of them seen only once. The sequenced sample was PBMCs. The receptors were gathered from a man aged 18 to 30 in good health and CMV-seronegative. CDR3s include the opening cysteine and the closing phenylalanine or tryptophan. A D gene is named only where the DNA matches it firmly. Size is omitted from some rows. Given values are once, few, many or a class for expanded clones.

j_gene: TRBJ1-1
v_gene: TRBV5-1
d_gene: TRBD1
abundance: -
CDR3nt: TGCGCCAGCAGCCCCAATTGGGACAGGGGGACCCTATACACTGAAGCTTTCTTT
CDR3aa: CASSPNWDRGTLYTEAFF

j_gene: TRBJ1-2
v_gene: TRBV9
d_gene: -
abundance: -
CDR3nt: TGTGCCAGCCGGGGGGGTCAGGCGTTCGGTTATGGCTACACCTTC
CDR3aa: CASRGGQAFGYGYTF

j_gene: TRBJ1-2
v_gene: TRBV6-1
d_gene: -
abundance: -
CDR3nt: TGTGCCAGCAGTGAACGATGGGGGGTCGGTGGCTACACCTTC
CDR3aa: CASSERWGVGGYTF

j_gene: TRBJ2-4
v_gene: TRBV11-2
d_gene: TRBD2
abundance: -
CDR3nt: TGTGCCAGCAGCGCCCACGGACTAGCGGGAAACATTCAGTACTTC
CDR3aa: CASSAHGLAGNIQYF

j_gene: TRBJ1-4
v_gene: TRBV5-5
d_gene: -
abundance: -
CDR3nt: TGTGCCAGCAGCCAATTCCCAGGGGCAACTAATGAAAAACTGTTTTTT
CDR3aa: CASSQFPGATNEKLFF

j_gene: TRBJ2-1
v_gene: TRBV7-9
d_gene: TRBD2
abundance: once
CDR3nt: TGTGCCAGCAGCCGCACTAGCGGCCAAAACAATGAGCAGTTCTTC
CDR3aa: CASSRTSGQNNEQFF

j_gene: TRBJ2-5
v_gene: TRBV6-5
d_gene: -
abundance: -
CDR3nt: TGTGCCAGCAGTTACTCTGGGCATCAAGAGACCCAGTACTTC
CDR3aa: CASSYSGHQETQYF

j_gene: TRBJ2-3
v_gene: TRBV28
d_gene: TRBD1
abundance: -
CDR3nt: TGTGCCAGCAGTTTTTATGGGACAGGGGAGGTGGATACGCAGTATTTT
CDR3aa: CASSFYGTGEVDTQYF

j_gene: TRBJ2-6
v_gene: TRBV30
d_gene: -
abundance: -
CDR3nt: TGTGCCTGGAGTCAACTCGGGGTGTCTGGGGCCAACGTCCTGACTTTC
CDR3aa: CAWSQLGVSGANVLTF

j_gene: TRBJ1-3
v_gene: TRBV5-4
d_gene: -
abundance: -
CDR3nt: TGTGCCAGCAGCTTTGACAGGTTCTCTGGAAACACCATATATTTT
CDR3aa: CASSFDRFSGNTIYF

j_gene: TRBJ2-7
v_gene: TRBV6-1
d_gene: -
abundance: -
CDR3nt: TGTGCCAGCAGCAGACAGAGCTCCTACGAGCAGTACTTC
CDR3aa: CASSRQSSYEQYF

j_gene: TRBJ2-6
v_gene: TRBV6-5
d_gene: -
abundance: -
CDR3nt: TGTGCCAGCAGTTACGGACAGTCTGGGGCCAACGTCCTGACTTTC
CDR3aa: CASSYGQSGANVLTF

j_gene: TRBJ2-1
v_gene: TRBV5-1
d_gene: TRBD2
abundance: few
CDR3nt: TGCGCCAGCAGCCACCCGGGACTAGCGGGGGGGTGGTCCTATGAGCAGTTCTTC
CDR3aa: CASSHPGLAGGWSYEQFF

j_gene: TRBJ1-1
v_gene: TRBV28
d_gene: TRBD1
abundance: few
CDR3nt: TGTGCCAGCAGTTTCGGGACAGCTTCTGAAGCTTTCTTT
CDR3aa: CASSFGTASEAFF

j_gene: TRBJ2-5
v_gene: TRBV11-2
d_gene: TRBD1
abundance: -
CDR3nt: TGTGCCAGCAGCTTACGACAGGGGAAAGGAGAGACCCAGTACTTC
CDR3aa: CASSLRQGKGETQYF

j_gene: TRBJ2-3
v_gene: TRBV4-1
d_gene: TRBD2
abundance: -
CDR3nt: TGCGCCAGCAGCCAAGTCCTTGGGACTAGCGGGGGGGTTGGGGTCTCAGATACGCAGTATTTT
CDR3aa: CASSQVLGTSGGVGVSDTQYF

j_gene: TRBJ2-7
v_gene: TRBV5-6
d_gene: -
abundance: few
CDR3nt: TGTGCCAGCAGCTTGGGCGTGAATGATGACGAGCAGTACTTC
CDR3aa: CASSLGVNDDEQYF

j_gene: TRBJ2-3
v_gene: TRBV27
d_gene: -
abundance: -
CDR3nt: TGTGCCAGCAGTTTAGGGGGGGCCGGCACAGATACGCAGTATTTT
CDR3aa: CASSLGGAGTDTQYF

j_gene: TRBJ2-2
v_gene: TRBV11-3
d_gene: -
abundance: -
CDR3nt: TGTGCCAGCAGCTTAGGAGCAGGGAAGAGGAACACCGGGGAGCTGTTTTTT
CDR3aa: CASSLGAGKRNTGELFF

j_gene: TRBJ1-2
v_gene: TRBV19
d_gene: TRBD1
abundance: -
CDR3nt: TGTGCCAGTAGTTCCGGGACAGGGGTAGACTATGGCTACACCTTC
CDR3aa: CASSSGTGVDYGYTF

j_gene: TRBJ1-1
v_gene: TRBV5-5
d_gene: TRBD1
abundance: -
CDR3nt: TGTGCCAGCAGCTTGGTCCTGGACAGGGAGGTTAACACTGAAGCTTTCTTT
CDR3aa: CASSLVLDREVNTEAFF

j_gene: TRBJ2-1
v_gene: TRBV5-1
d_gene: -
abundance: -
CDR3nt: TGCGCCAGCAGCTTTTCCTCGGTTGAGCAGTTCTTC
CDR3aa: CASSFSSVEQFF

j_gene: TRBJ2-1
v_gene: TRBV18
d_gene: TRBD1
abundance: few
CDR3nt: TGTGCCAGCTCACAACAGGGGGCCCTCTCCTACAATGAGCAGTTCTTC
CDR3aa: CASSQQGALSYNEQFF

j_gene: TRBJ1-3
v_gene: TRBV5-1
d_gene: -
abundance: once
CDR3nt: TGCGCCAGCAGCTTGTGGGAGGGAGGAACTGGAAACACCATATATTTT
CDR3aa: CASSLWEGGTGNTIYF

j_gene: TRBJ1-6
v_gene: TRBV28
d_gene: -
abundance: -
CDR3nt: TGTGCCAGCAGTTTTCGGGGGGCGCGCTTTTCACCCCTCCACTTT
CDR3aa: CASSFRGARFSPLHF

j_gene: TRBJ1-1
v_gene: TRBV7-2
d_gene: -
abundance: -
CDR3nt: TGTGCCAGCAGCTTAAGTTGGCAGAACACTGAAGCTTTCTTT
CDR3aa: CASSLSWQNTEAFF

j_gene: TRBJ1-4
v_gene: TRBV2
d_gene: -
abundance: -
CDR3nt: TGTGCCAGCAGTGGGTTGGTCCCGGGTAGTGAAAAACTGTTTTTT
CDR3aa: CASSGLVPGSEKLFF

j_gene: TRBJ1-4
v_gene: TRBV28
d_gene: TRBD1
abundance: -
CDR3nt: TGTGCCAGCAGCTCCGGGACAGTTGATGAAAAACTGTTTTTT
CDR3aa: CASSSGTVDEKLFF

j_gene: TRBJ1-4
v_gene: TRBV5-4
d_gene: TRBD1
abundance: -
CDR3nt: TGTGCCAGCAGCATAGGACAGGGAAACGATGAAAAACTGTTTTTT
CDR3aa: CASSIGQGNDEKLFF

j_gene: TRBJ1-3
v_gene: TRBV5-4
d_gene: TRBD1
abundance: few
CDR3nt: TGTGCCAGCAGCTTGGTCGGGACAGGGGAGGACACCATATATTTT
CDR3aa: CASSLVGTGEDTIYF

j_gene: TRBJ1-5
v_gene: TRBV18
d_gene: TRBD1
abundance: -
CDR3nt: TGTGCCAGCTCACTCGGGACAGGGGATAGCAATCAGCCCCAGCATTTT
CDR3aa: CASSLGTGDSNQPQHF

j_gene: TRBJ1-3
v_gene: TRBV15
d_gene: TRBD1
abundance: -
CDR3nt: TGTGCCACCCGACAGGGCACTGGAAACACCATATATTTT
CDR3aa: CATRQGTGNTIYF

j_gene: TRBJ1-5
v_gene: TRBV18
d_gene: -
abundance: once
CDR3nt: TGTGCCAGCTCACCACTTTCTGGCAGTACTCAGCCCCAGCATTTT
CDR3aa: CASSPLSGSTQPQHF

j_gene: TRBJ2-3
v_gene: TRBV10-3
d_gene: TRBD1
abundance: -
CDR3nt: TGTGCCATCACCCCGACAGGGGGGAGCACAGATACGCAGTATTTT
CDR3aa: CAITPTGGSTDTQYF

j_gene: TRBJ1-1
v_gene: TRBV5-6
d_gene: -
abundance: -
CDR3nt: TGTGCCAGCAGCTTGAATCGGTTGAACACTGAAGCTTTCTTT
CDR3aa: CASSLNRLNTEAFF

j_gene: TRBJ1-2
v_gene: TRBV28
d_gene: -
abundance: -
CDR3nt: TGTGCCAGCAGTTTATCCGCCGTTTGGGGGCTTCCTCCTAACTATGGCTACACCTTC
CDR3aa: CASSLSAVWGLPPNYGYTF

j_gene: TRBJ2-3
v_gene: TRBV7-3
d_gene: TRBD2
abundance: -
CDR3nt: TGTGCCAGCAGCTTAACGAGCCCGGGGACTAGCGGTATTACAGATACGCAGTATTTT
CDR3aa: CASSLTSPGTSGITDTQYF

j_gene: TRBJ2-1
v_gene: TRBV19
d_gene: TRBD1
abundance: -
CDR3nt: TGTGCCAGTACTCCCCGACAGGGGAGTGAGCAGTTCTTC
CDR3aa: CASTPRQGSEQFF

j_gene: TRBJ2-1
v_gene: TRBV5-5
d_gene: TRBD2
abundance: -
CDR3nt: TGTGCCAGCAGTTGGACTAGCGTTTACAATGAGCAGTTCTTC
CDR3aa: CASSWTSVYNEQFF

j_gene: TRBJ2-1
v_gene: TRBV5-1
d_gene: TRBD1
abundance: -
CDR3nt: TGCGCCAGCAGCTCTACGTGGGACAGCTACAATGAGCAGTTCTTC
CDR3aa: CASSSTWDSYNEQFF

j_gene: TRBJ1-2
v_gene: TRBV10-3
d_gene: TRBD1
abundance: -
CDR3nt: TGTGCCATCAGTGAGTTTGGGACGGATGGGACAGCTTCAGGCTACACCTTC
CDR3aa: CAISEFGTDGTASGYTF

j_gene: TRBJ2-3
v_gene: TRBV19
d_gene: TRBD1
abundance: -
CDR3nt: TGTGCCAGTAAGGACTTCCCGGGACAGGTTGGCCCCGATACGCAGTATTTT
CDR3aa: CASKDFPGQVGPDTQYF

j_gene: TRBJ2-7
v_gene: TRBV28
d_gene: -
abundance: -
CDR3nt: TGTGCCAGCAGAGCCAGCGTCAGACCGGGGGAGCAGTACTTC
CDR3aa: CASRASVRPGEQYF

j_gene: TRBJ2-3
v_gene: TRBV2
d_gene: -
abundance: few
CDR3nt: TGTGCCAGCAGTGGACTAACCACAGATACGCAGTATTTT
CDR3aa: CASSGLTTDTQYF